The rows below give T cell receptor beta chains drawn from one sample of a study of T cell responses to AZD1222 COVID-19 vaccine. Measured with immunoSEQ multiplex PCR; TCRdb has only the in-frame clones, and not every one. The profile shows about 210,000 clones, roughly 94% of them singletons. Material: peripheral blood, obtained 28 days after the second dose of the MenACWY control vaccine. The receptor source for this set is an adult who received the MenACWY meningococcal vaccine as a control. Both conserved end residues are part of each CDR3. D genes are given only for firm matches. Clone size is not always given. Where it is, it says once, few, many or a class for expanded clones.

abundance: NA; j_gene: TRBJ1-2; d_gene: TRBD1; v_gene: TRBV29-1; CDR3aa: CSVEDRRQGNYGYTF; CDR3nt: TGCAGCGTTGAAGATCGAAGACAGGGAAACTATGGCTACACCTTC
abundance: NA; j_gene: TRBJ1-2; d_gene: NA; v_gene: TRBV6-2/TRBV6-3; CDR3aa: CASSYTMDRFYGYTF; CDR3nt: TGTGCCAGCAGTTACACAATGGACAGATTCTATGGCTACACCTTC
abundance: NA; j_gene: TRBJ2-7; d_gene: NA; v_gene: TRBV7-2; CDR3aa: CASSLGGDGRRYEQYF; CDR3nt: TGTGCCAGCAGCTTAGGGGGGGACGGGAGAAGGTACGAGCAGTACTTC
abundance: NA; j_gene: TRBJ1-6; d_gene: NA; v_gene: TRBV7-2; CDR3aa: CASSPRADYNSPLHF; CDR3nt: TGTGCCAGCAGTCCCCGGGCAGATTATAATTCACCCCTCCACTTT
abundance: once; j_gene: TRBJ1-1; d_gene: NA; v_gene: TRBV6-2/TRBV6-3; CDR3aa: CASSYAGGDTEAFF; CDR3nt: TGTGCCAGCAGTTACGCGGGGGGAGACACTGAAGCTTTCTTT
abundance: NA; j_gene: TRBJ1-2; d_gene: TRBD1; v_gene: TRBV15; CDR3aa: CATSRDRGQGVDNYGYTF; CDR3nt: TGTGCCACCAGCAGAGATAGGGGACAGGGTGTGGATAACTATGGCTACACCTTC
abundance: NA; j_gene: TRBJ1-5; d_gene: TRBD1; v_gene: TRBV27; CDR3aa: CASSFGQGANQPQHF; CDR3nt: TGTGCCAGCAGTTTCGGGCAGGGGGCCAATCAGCCCCAGCATTTT
abundance: NA; j_gene: TRBJ1-5; d_gene: NA; v_gene: TRBV19; CDR3aa: CASSIMQGVGQPQHF; CDR3nt: TGTGCCAGTAGTATCATGCAAGGGGTAGGGCAGCCCCAGCATTTT
abundance: NA; j_gene: TRBJ1-2; d_gene: TRBD1; v_gene: TRBV28; CDR3aa: CASAGTAYGYTF; CDR3nt: TGTGCCAGCGCCGGGACAGCATATGGCTACACCTTC
abundance: NA; j_gene: TRBJ1-2; d_gene: NA; v_gene: TRBV28; CDR3aa: CASSPINYGYTF; CDR3nt: TGTGCCAGCAGTCCAATTAACTATGGCTACACCTTC
abundance: NA; j_gene: TRBJ1-3; d_gene: TRBD1; v_gene: TRBV9; CDR3aa: CASSASTGAGNTIYF; CDR3nt: TGTGCCAGCAGCGCCTCGACAGGGGCTGGAAACACCATATATTTT
abundance: NA; j_gene: TRBJ1-2; d_gene: NA; v_gene: TRBV30; CDR3aa: CAWTTARNYGYTF; CDR3nt: TGTGCCTGGACTACGGCTAGGAACTATGGCTACACCTTC
abundance: NA; j_gene: TRBJ2-5; d_gene: NA; v_gene: TRBV5-4; CDR3aa: CASSYRVQQETQYF; CDR3nt: TGTGCCAGCAGCTACAGGGTTCAACAAGAGACCCAGTACTTC
abundance: NA; j_gene: TRBJ1-4; d_gene: NA; v_gene: TRBV15; CDR3aa: CATSRGWRGGEKLFF; CDR3nt: TGTGCCACCAGCAGAGGTTGGAGAGGGGGTGAAAAACTGTTTTTT
abundance: NA; j_gene: TRBJ1-2; d_gene: NA; v_gene: TRBV3-1/TRBV3-2; CDR3aa: CASSGLSGPDYGYTF; CDR3nt: TGTGCCAGCAGCGGGCTTTCGGGGCCCGACTATGGCTACACCTTC
abundance: NA; j_gene: TRBJ1-5; d_gene: TRBD1; v_gene: TRBV2; CDR3aa: CASSGTGGDGWQPQHF; CDR3nt: TGTGCCAGCAGTGGGACAGGGGGCGATGGTTGGCAGCCCCAGCATTTT
abundance: NA; j_gene: TRBJ2-5; d_gene: TRBD2; v_gene: TRBV19; CDR3aa: CASRLSGGRETQYF; CDR3nt: TGTGCCAGCAGACTAAGCGGGGGGCGAGAGACCCAGTACTTC
abundance: NA; j_gene: TRBJ1-2; d_gene: NA; v_gene: TRBV19; CDR3aa: CASSIAGGEGYTF; CDR3nt: TGTGCCAGTAGTATCGCGGGAGGGGAGGGCTACACCTTC
abundance: NA; j_gene: TRBJ1-1; d_gene: NA; v_gene: TRBV27; CDR3aa: CATQAGTGTEAFF; CDR3nt: TGTGCCACCCAAGCGGGGACGGGGACTGAAGCTTTCTTT
abundance: NA; j_gene: TRBJ1-2; d_gene: TRBD1; v_gene: TRBV28; CDR3aa: CASSRGGASYGYTF; CDR3nt: TGTGCCAGCAGCAGGGGGGGGGCAAGCTATGGCTACACCTTC
abundance: NA; j_gene: TRBJ2-1; d_gene: NA; v_gene: TRBV6-5; CDR3aa: CASSYSNYNEQFF; CDR3nt: TGTGCCAGCAGTTACTCGAACTACAATGAGCAGTTCTTC
abundance: NA; j_gene: TRBJ2-6; d_gene: NA; v_gene: TRBV7-8; CDR3aa: CASSLAPRGAGANVLTF; CDR3nt: TGTGCCAGCAGCTTAGCCCCACGGGGCGCTGGGGCCAACGTCCTGACTTTC
abundance: NA; j_gene: TRBJ1-1; d_gene: NA; v_gene: TRBV29-1; CDR3aa: CSVDPSSEAFF; CDR3nt: TGCAGCGTTGACCCGAGCTCTGAAGCTTTCTTT
abundance: NA; j_gene: TRBJ2-2; d_gene: TRBD1; v_gene: TRBV5-6; CDR3aa: CASREVGQANTGELFF; CDR3nt: TGTGCCAGCAGGGAGGTAGGACAGGCTAACACCGGGGAGCTGTTTTTT
abundance: NA; j_gene: TRBJ2-1; d_gene: TRBD2; v_gene: TRBV6-2/TRBV6-3; CDR3aa: CASSYERDREQFF; CDR3nt: TGTGCCAGCAGTTACGAGCGGGATAGGGAGCAGTTCTTC
abundance: NA; j_gene: TRBJ2-7; d_gene: NA; v_gene: TRBV7-8; CDR3aa: CASSLTQGTYEQYF; CDR3nt: TGTGCCAGCAGCTTAACTCAGGGGACCTACGAGCAGTACTTC
abundance: NA; j_gene: TRBJ1-2; d_gene: TRBD1; v_gene: TRBV28; CDR3aa: CASRGDSTINYGYTF; CDR3nt: TGTGCCAGCAGGGGGGACAGCACCATTAACTATGGCTACACCTTC
abundance: once; j_gene: TRBJ2-7; d_gene: NA; v_gene: TRBV6-6; CDR3aa: CASSSPRSEQYF; CDR3nt: TGTGCCAGCAGTTCTCCTCGCTCCGAGCAGTACTTC
abundance: NA; j_gene: TRBJ1-1; d_gene: NA; v_gene: TRBV12-3/TRBV12-4; CDR3aa: CASSPRQLGRAFF; CDR3nt: TGTGCCAGCAGTCCGCGACAGTTAGGAAGAGCTTTCTTT
abundance: NA; j_gene: TRBJ2-2; d_gene: NA; v_gene: TRBV3-1/TRBV3-2; CDR3aa: CASSQVASPAPGELFF; CDR3nt: TGTGCCAGCAGCCAAGTAGCGTCCCCGGCCCCCGGGGAGCTGTTTTTT